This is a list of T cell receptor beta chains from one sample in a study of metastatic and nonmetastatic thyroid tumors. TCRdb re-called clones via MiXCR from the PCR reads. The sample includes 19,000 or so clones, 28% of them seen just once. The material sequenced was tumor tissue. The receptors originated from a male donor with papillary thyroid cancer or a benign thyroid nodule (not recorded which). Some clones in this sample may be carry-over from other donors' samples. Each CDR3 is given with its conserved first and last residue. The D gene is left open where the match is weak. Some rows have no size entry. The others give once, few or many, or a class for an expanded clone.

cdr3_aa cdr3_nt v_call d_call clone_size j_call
CASSIGQSDEKLFF TGTGCCAGTAGTATAGGACAGTCGGATGAAAAACTGTTTTTT TRBV19 . . TRBJ1-4
CASSINTGTPANTGELFF TGTGCCAGTAGTATCAATACCGGGACACCCGCGAACACCGGGGAGCTGTTTTTT TRBV19 . . TRBJ2-2
CASSLFAGESYNEQFF TGTGCCAGCAGCTTATTCGCGGGAGAGTCCTACAATGAGCAGTTCTTC TRBV7-6 TRBD2 many TRBJ2-1
CASSQGQLYNEQFF TGCGCCAGCAGCCAAGGACAGCTCTACAATGAGCAGTTCTTC TRBV4-1 . many TRBJ2-1
CASSQDRRYEQYF TGTGCCAGCAGCCAAGATAGAAGGTACGAGCAGTACTTC TRBV14 . . TRBJ2-7
CASSSQTYNEQFF TGTGCCAGCAGTAGTCAAACCTACAATGAGCAGTTCTTC TRBV28 . many TRBJ2-1
CASSRDRAGSPLHF TGTGCCAGCAGTCGAGACAGGGCTGGATCACCCCTCCACTTT TRBV12-3/TRBV12-4 TRBD1 . TRBJ1-6
CASTVDYEQYF TGTGCCAGCACCGTGGACTACGAGCAGTACTTC TRBV11-2 . . TRBJ2-7
CASSPRLAGGTDTQYF TGTGCCAGCAGTCCCCGACTAGCGGGGGGCACAGATACGCAGTATTTT TRBV27 TRBD2 few TRBJ2-3
CASHGGEHNQPQHF TGTGCCAGCCATGGGGGGGAGCATAATCAGCCCCAGCATTTT TRBV6-1 . many TRBJ1-5
CASSPHRGNQYF TGTGCCAGCAGTCCACACAGGGGGAATCAGTACTTC TRBV27 TRBD1 few TRBJ2-7
CASSRDGYEQYF TGTGCCAGCAGCAGGGACGGCTACGAGCAGTACTTC TRBV9 . few TRBJ2-7
CASSLEAGAGELFF TGCGCCAGCAGCTTGGAGGCAGGGGCCGGGGAGCTGTTTTTT TRBV5-1 . . TRBJ2-2
CASSLLDGYTF TGTGCCAGCTCACTACTCGATGGCTACACCTTC TRBV18 . . TRBJ1-2
CASTRRVAGIGNEQFF TGTGCCAGCACCCGGAGGGTAGCGGGAATCGGGAATGAGCAGTTCTTC TRBV2 TRBD2 few TRBJ2-1
CSAREFGQGLEEQFF TGCAGTGCTAGAGAATTTGGACAGGGGCTTGAAGAGCAGTTCTTC TRBV20-1 TRBD1 . TRBJ2-1
CASRTSGESNEKLFF TGTGCCAGCAGGACTTCAGGGGAGAGTAATGAAAAACTGTTTTTT TRBV28 . few TRBJ1-4
CASSPGTANYGYTF TGTGCCAGCAGCCCCGGTACCGCTAACTATGGCTACACCTTC TRBV6-2/TRBV6-3 . . TRBJ1-2
CASSSCGGAGAREGNYEQYF TGCGCCAGCAGCTCTTGTGGGGGGGCGGGAGCCCGGGAGGGGAACTACGAGCAGTACTTC TRBV5-1 TRBD2 . TRBJ2-7
CASSGQGYGYTF TGTGCCAGCAGCGGACAGGGGTATGGCTACACCTTC TRBV9 TRBD1 medium-sized TRBJ1-2
CASSLTGGVRGNTIYF TGTGCCAGCAGCTTAACCGGGGGAGTTCGTGGAAACACCATATATTTT TRBV11-2 . . TRBJ1-3
CSADDVRDRGIQPQHF TGCAGTGCCGACGATGTCCGGGACAGGGGGATTCAGCCCCAGCATTTT TRBV20-1 TRBD1 many TRBJ1-5
CASTLAAHRGEQYF TGTGCCAGCACGCTAGCGGCACACCGGGGGGAGCAGTACTTC TRBV18 TRBD2 few TRBJ2-7
CASSYSSQVMNTEAFF TGTGCCAGCAGTTACTCGAGTCAGGTGATGAACACTGAAGCTTTCTTT TRBV6-2/TRBV6-3 . few TRBJ1-1
CASSTLGTGSAFF TGTGCCAGCAGCACCCTTGGGACAGGGTCAGCTTTCTTT TRBV6-1 TRBD1 . TRBJ1-1
CASSRDRNQPQHF TGTGCCAGCAGCAGGGACAGGAATCAGCCCCAGCATTTT TRBV2 TRBD1 . TRBJ1-5
CSARWAGSTDTQYF TGCAGTGCTAGATGGGCAGGGAGCACAGATACGCAGTATTTT TRBV20-1 . . TRBJ2-3
CASGGTPNQPQHF TGTGCCAGCGGGGGGACGCCCAATCAGCCCCAGCATTTT TRBV3-1 . once TRBJ1-5
CAISRDSDTDTQYF TGTGCCATCAGTCGGGACTCTGACACAGATACGCAGTATTTT TRBV10-3 . few TRBJ2-3
CASSYLWAGTGNTGELFF TGTGCCAGCAGTTACTTATGGGCTGGGACAGGGAACACCGGGGAGCTGTTTTTT TRBV6-2/TRBV6-3 TRBD1 few TRBJ2-2
CASSKLAGAGPNQPQHF TGTGCCAGCAGTAAATTAGCAGGGGCAGGGCCCAATCAGCCCCAGCATTTT TRBV27 . medium-sized TRBJ1-5
CASSIGGGRNIQYF TGTGCCAGTAGTATAGGAGGGGGTAGGAACATTCAGTACTTC TRBV19 . many TRBJ2-4